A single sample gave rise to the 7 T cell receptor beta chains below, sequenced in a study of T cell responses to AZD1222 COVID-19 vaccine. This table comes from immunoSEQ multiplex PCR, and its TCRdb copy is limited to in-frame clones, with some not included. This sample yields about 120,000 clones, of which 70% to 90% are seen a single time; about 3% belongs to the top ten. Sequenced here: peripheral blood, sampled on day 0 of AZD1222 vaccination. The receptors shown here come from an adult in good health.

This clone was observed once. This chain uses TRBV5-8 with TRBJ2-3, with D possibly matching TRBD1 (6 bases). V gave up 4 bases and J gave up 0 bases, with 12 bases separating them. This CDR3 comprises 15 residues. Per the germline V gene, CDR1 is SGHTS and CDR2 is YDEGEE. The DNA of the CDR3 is TGTGCCAGCAGCGCCAGAGGGGGTAGCACAGATACGCAGTATTTT. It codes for CASSARGGSTDTQYF. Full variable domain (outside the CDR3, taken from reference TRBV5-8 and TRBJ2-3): EAGVTQSPTHLIKTRGQQATLRCSPISGHTSVYWYQQALGLGLQFLLWYDEGEERNRGNFPPRFSGRQFPNYSSELNVNALELEDSALYLCASSARGGSTDTQYFGPGTRLTVL.

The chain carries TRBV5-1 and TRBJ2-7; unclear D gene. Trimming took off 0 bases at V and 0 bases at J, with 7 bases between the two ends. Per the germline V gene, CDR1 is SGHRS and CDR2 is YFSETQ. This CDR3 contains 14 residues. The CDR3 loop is CASSLGWSSYEQYF. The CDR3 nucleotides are TGCGCCAGCAGCTTGGGCTGGAGCTCCTACGAGCAGTACTTC.

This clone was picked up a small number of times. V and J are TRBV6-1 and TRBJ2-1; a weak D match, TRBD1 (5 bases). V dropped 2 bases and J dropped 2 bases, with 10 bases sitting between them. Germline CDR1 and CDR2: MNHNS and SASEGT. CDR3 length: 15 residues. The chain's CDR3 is CASSERQGAYNEQFF. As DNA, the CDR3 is TGTGCCAGCAGTGAACGTCAGGGTGCCTACAATGAGCAGTTCTTC.

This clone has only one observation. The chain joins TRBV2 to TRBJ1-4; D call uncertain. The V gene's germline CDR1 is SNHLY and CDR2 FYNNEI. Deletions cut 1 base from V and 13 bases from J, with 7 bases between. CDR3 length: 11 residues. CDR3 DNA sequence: TGTGCCAGCAGTGAAGGACGGGGACTGTTTTTT. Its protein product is CASSEGRGLFF.

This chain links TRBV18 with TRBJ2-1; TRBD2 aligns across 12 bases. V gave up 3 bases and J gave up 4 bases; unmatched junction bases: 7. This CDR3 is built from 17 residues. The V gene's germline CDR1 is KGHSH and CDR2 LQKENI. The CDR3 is CASSPRTSGTSYNEQFF. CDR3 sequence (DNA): TGTGCCAGCTCACCGCGGACTAGCGGGACCTCTTACAATGAGCAGTTCTTC.

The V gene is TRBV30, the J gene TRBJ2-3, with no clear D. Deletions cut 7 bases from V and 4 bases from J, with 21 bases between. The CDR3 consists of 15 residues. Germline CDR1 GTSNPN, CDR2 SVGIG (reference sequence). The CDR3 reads CAYVVTVGVADTQYF. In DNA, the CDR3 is TGTGCCTACGTGGTGACGGTGGGTGTGGCAGATACGCAGTATTTT.

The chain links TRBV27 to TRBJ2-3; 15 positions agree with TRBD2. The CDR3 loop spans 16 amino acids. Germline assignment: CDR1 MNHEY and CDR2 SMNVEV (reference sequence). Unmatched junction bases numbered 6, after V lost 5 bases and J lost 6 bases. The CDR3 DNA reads TGTGCCAGCAGTGGGGGACTAGCGGGAGGAATTGATACGCAGTATTTT. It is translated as CASSGGLAGGIDTQYF.